The rows below give T cell receptor beta chains drawn from one sample of a study of human T cells and chemical hapten exposure. One entry per CDR3 protein, called by TCRdb with MiXCR from the RACE reads. The sample includes more than 300,000 distinct CDR3 sequences, around 5.5% of them seen just once. This sample comprised whole blood, obtained in connection with sensitization to the hapten diphenylcyclopropenone (DPC). The receptors were gathered from a woman between 45 and 60 years old with alopecia areata. Some clones in this sample may be carry-over from other donors' samples. Both conserved end residues are part of each CDR3. Each record gives: D gene, V gene, J gene, CDR3 protein. A D gene is named only where the DNA matches it firmly.

D: NA
V: TRBV27
J: TRBJ2-7
CDR3: CASRGGGPGEQYF

D: TRBD1
V: TRBV25-1
J: TRBJ2-1
CDR3: CASSSNRGKAYNEQFF

D: TRBD1
V: TRBV7-2
J: TRBJ2-7
CDR3: CASSWGQSSYEQYF

D: NA
V: TRBV7-9
J: TRBJ1-2
CDR3: CASIDGRGYGYTF

D: TRBD1
V: TRBV5-5
J: TRBJ2-3
CDR3: CASSGGTGADTQYF

D: TRBD1
V: TRBV7-9
J: TRBJ1-3
CDR3: CASSFPTGTGRGNTIYF

D: TRBD1
V: TRBV5-4
J: TRBJ2-7
CDR3: CASSPRQGVYEQYF

D: NA
V: TRBV10-2
J: TRBJ2-7
CDR3: CASSEARRTASYEQYF

D: TRBD2
V: TRBV30
J: TRBJ2-7
CDR3: CAWKASGFYEQYF

D: TRBD1
V: TRBV5-1
J: TRBJ2-5
CDR3: CASSLDGQGPRETQYF

D: NA
V: TRBV10-3
J: TRBJ1-1
CDR3: CAIGKTQTEAFF

D: NA
V: TRBV5-6
J: TRBJ2-6
CDR3: CASATGPSSGANVLTF

D: NA
V: TRBV6-5
J: TRBJ1-1
CDR3: CATTGGTEAFF

D: NA
V: TRBV5-1
J: TRBJ2-7
CDR3: CASSSEPGRYEQYF

D: TRBD2
V: TRBV29-1
J: TRBJ2-7
CDR3: CSVTGLALGHEQYF

D: TRBD1
V: TRBV5-1
J: TRBJ2-2
CDR3: CASGTEFTGELFF

D: NA
V: TRBV20-1
J: TRBJ2-3
CDR3: CSARGGTTDTQYF

D: TRBD2
V: TRBV29-1
J: TRBJ2-3
CDR3: CSGTSGSTDTQYF

D: NA
V: TRBV6-2/TRBV6-3
J: TRBJ2-3
CDR3: CASSPGLMSSTDTQYF

D: TRBD1
V: TRBV11-2
J: TRBJ2-5
CDR3: CASSRAGQGVQETQYF

D: TRBD2
V: TRBV20-1
J: TRBJ2-1
CDR3: CSARDTSGGASYNEQFF

D: NA
V: TRBV5-1
J: TRBJ2-7
CDR3: CASSVETARGHEQYF

D: TRBD1
V: TRBV7-8
J: TRBJ2-1
CDR3: CASSTGTDNEQFF

D: TRBD2
V: TRBV5-1
J: TRBJ2-5
CDR3: CASSLAGRGGRAETQYF

D: NA
V: TRBV27
J: TRBJ1-1
CDR3: CASRPGLLNTEAFF

D: NA
V: TRBV5-6
J: TRBJ2-3
CDR3: CASSLVAGGYTQYF

D: NA
V: TRBV12-3/TRBV12-4
J: TRBJ1-6
CDR3: CASRGHGASSYNSPLHF

D: NA
V: TRBV27
J: TRBJ1-4
CDR3: CASSFLGLGLNEKLFF

D: NA
V: TRBV6-5
J: TRBJ2-1
CDR3: CASRPAAYNEQFF

D: NA
V: TRBV5-1
J: TRBJ1-1
CDR3: CASSSRESEAFF

D: NA
V: TRBV20-1
J: TRBJ2-2
CDR3: CSAERLQVNTGELFF

D: NA
V: TRBV27
J: TRBJ2-2
CDR3: CASSRDGSNTGELFF

D: NA
V: TRBV9
J: TRBJ2-3
CDR3: CASSVGGGQDTQYF

D: TRBD1
V: TRBV15
J: TRBJ2-1
CDR3: CATSRGQFWDEQFF

D: TRBD2
V: TRBV24-1
J: TRBJ2-1
CDR3: CATSEGALAAVDEQFF

D: TRBD2
V: TRBV20-1
J: TRBJ2-3
CDR3: CSASRAGVTDTQYF

D: NA
V: TRBV6-1
J: TRBJ1-4
CDR3: CASSSDSSEKLFF

D: NA
V: TRBV10-1
J: TRBJ2-4
CDR3: CASSDRGPKNIQYF

D: NA
V: TRBV5-1
J: TRBJ2-5
CDR3: CASSPTGSGLTETQYF

D: NA
V: TRBV6-2/TRBV6-3
J: TRBJ2-5
CDR3: CASIFGWGSQETQYF

D: NA
V: TRBV4-3
J: TRBJ2-3
CDR3: CASSPHSTDTQYF

D: TRBD2
V: TRBV7-8
J: TRBJ2-5
CDR3: CASSSGGAQYF

D: NA
V: TRBV28
J: TRBJ2-2
CDR3: CASSLRFYTGELFF

D: NA
V: TRBV13
J: TRBJ2-5
CDR3: CASSFEDRETQYF

D: TRBD2
V: TRBV20-1
J: TRBJ2-7
CDR3: CSAAIPRLAGSSYEQYF

D: NA
V: TRBV6-1
J: TRBJ2-3
CDR3: CASSEAAGLTDTQYF

D: TRBD2
V: TRBV12-3/TRBV12-4
J: TRBJ2-1
CDR3: CASSDPGTSGTNEQFF

D: NA
V: TRBV29-1
J: TRBJ2-3
CDR3: CSEVRGLTDTQYF

D: NA
V: TRBV5-6
J: TRBJ2-2
CDR3: CASSSRGFHTGELFF

D: TRBD1
V: TRBV7-2
J: TRBJ1-2
CDR3: CASSLPAGGHNGYTF

D: TRBD1
V: TRBV29-1
J: TRBJ2-1
CDR3: CSVGRGLREQFF

D: NA
V: TRBV27
J: TRBJ2-7
CDR3: CASSLLRLDGYEQYF

D: TRBD2
V: TRBV2
J: TRBJ2-6
CDR3: CASSPSGLPSGWANVLTF